This TCR beta chain was identified in a study of cytotoxic CD8 clonotypes in ibrutinib-treated CLL (dated by TCRdb to about 2021). Turning to the overall study: The cohort was composed of 10 to 11 relapsed/refractory and 15 treatment-naive patients; IGHV unmutated status was identified in 17 patients. Cryopreserved peripheral blood mononuclear cells were obtained prior to treatment, at the time of response, and at either disease progression or sustained remission. Every sample from remission and from progressive disease was obtained while the patients were still on ibrutinib. Longitudinal samples were obtainable from about 30% of the roughly 86 participants in the trial. Response samples were taken after a median of approximately eleven months on treatment, ranging from about 6 to 36 months. An average of roughly 250,000 productive templates and 80,000 to 95,000 productive rearrangements was obtained per sample. Partial responses were observed in approximately 24 patients and complete responses in 2; after a median follow-up of around 68 months, remission was maintained in approximately 15 patients and progression was observed in about twelve. The paper's findings and limits, for the study overall: Clonality increased at ibrutinib response, stayed stable in sustained remission, and fell back toward baseline at progression. Public clonotypes were rare and either shrank or stayed stable during treatment, and the rise in clonality at ibrutinib response reflected expansion of private clonotypes. At baseline, clonality was higher than in age-matched healthy donors and showed a strong correlation with circulating CD8+ T-cell counts. Sampling times were not matched between sustained-remission and progressing patients, and lymph node repertoires were not studied.

Each clonotype received, on average, approximately 9.9x coverage in deep resolution sequencing performed on a MiSeq, where the target depth lay between 1 in 1 million and 1 in 200,000 T cells. The immunoSEQ hsTCRB Kit was used to generate the TCR beta libraries. As for the authors' bioinformatics: Data were analyzed with ImmunoSEQ Data Assistant and ImmunoSEQ Analyzer, with V, D and J genes assigned per IMGT definitions. Clonality was computed as one minus normalized Shannon entropy of productive rearrangement frequencies, ranging from 0 to 1. Only overrepresented clonotypes making up at least 0.05% of each patient's repertoire were included in the public clonotype analysis. Repertoires from approximately 12 age-matched healthy donors in immuneACCESS were used as clonality controls. TCRdb mirrors the immuneACCESS table, restricted to in-frame sequences. Some clones are absent from its copies; in checked studies, under half trace to an unresolved V gene, and the reason for the others is unknown. The V and J calls and clone size come from that table; D and trimming were worked out from the DNA. The sample table records roughly 28,000 clones; roughly 85% of these occur just once. Under 9.5% of the sample rests with the top ten.

CDR3 length: 15 amino acids, cysteine to phenylalanine. The sequence is cut down to CDR3 DNA, 45 bases in frame from base 1. Sequences MNHNS (CDR1) and SASEGT (CDR2) are obtained from the germline V gene. Trimming removed 3 bases from V and 7 bases from J, leaving 18 bases between the germline ends. The sample's time point label, in plain terms: less than 30 months on ibrutinib. For TCR beta library preparation, about 2.1 micrograms of genomic DNA were extracted from the cryopreserved PBMCs. Longitudinal blood samples from CLL patients on ibrutinib monotherapy underwent high-throughput TCR beta sequencing. The patients took part in an open-label, single-center phase 2 trial of ibrutinib monotherapy. For this clone: Its antigen remains unidentified. The sample holds no much larger clone one base away, and base qualities are not on file.

Recombination joined TRBV6-1 with TRBJ1-2, with the D gene too uncertain to name. This TCR was sampled from a human donor with chronic lymphocytic leukemia. The sequenced sample was PBMCs, obtained after 24 months of ibrutinib treatment. The CDR3 loop reads CASSERFPTYVGYTF. The DNA reads TGTGCCAGCAGTGAGAGGTTCCCGACATACGTTGGCTACACCTTC.